Listed here is a single T cell receptor (beta chain). The sample belongs to a study of blood T cell repertoires in COVID-19. The CDR3 is made up of 15 amino acids. Unmatched junction bases numbered 9, after V lost 4 bases and J lost 8 bases. Germline V CDR1 and CDR2: SGHRS, YFSETQ. As handled by the study authors: Cell counts per sample came from amplifying reference gene primers. The assay was immunoSEQ multiplex PCR, and TCRdb's table has in-frame clones only and misses some. The D gene and trimming were derived from the DNA, and the V and J assignments and clone size from that table. In the table there are a few hundred thousand clones, roughly 87% of which are singletons.

Sequencing was carried out using PBMCs or T cells enriched from blood (not recorded which). The chain uses TRBV5-1 and TRBJ1-2; 12 bases map to TRBD1. The TCR was taken from a woman aged 30 to 39 who had recovered from COVID-19. The DNA for the CDR3 is TGCGCCAGCAGCCATGGGACAGGGGGCGCCCTCGGCTACACCTTC. Encoded protein: CASSHGTGGALGYTF.